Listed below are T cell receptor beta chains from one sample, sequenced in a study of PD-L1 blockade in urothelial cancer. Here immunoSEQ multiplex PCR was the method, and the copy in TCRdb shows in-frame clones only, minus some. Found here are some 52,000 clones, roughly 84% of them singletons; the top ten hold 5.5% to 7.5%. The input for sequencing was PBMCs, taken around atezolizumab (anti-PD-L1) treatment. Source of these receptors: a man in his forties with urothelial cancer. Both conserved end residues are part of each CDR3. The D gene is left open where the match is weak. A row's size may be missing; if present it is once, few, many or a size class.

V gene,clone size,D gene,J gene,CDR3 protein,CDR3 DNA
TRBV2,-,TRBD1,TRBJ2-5,CASARDRAQETQYF,TGTGCCAGCGCCCGGGACAGGGCGCAAGAGACCCAGTACTTC
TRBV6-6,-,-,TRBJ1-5,CASRHAGSNQPQHF,TGTGCCAGCCGACACGCAGGTAGCAATCAGCCCCAGCATTTT
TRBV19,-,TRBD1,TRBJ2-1,CASSNRGQGYNEQFF,TGTGCCAGTAGCAACCGGGGACAGGGATACAATGAGCAGTTCTTC
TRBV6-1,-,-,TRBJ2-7,CASSESTVPSYEQYF,TGTGCCAGCAGTGAATCTACCGTTCCCTCCTACGAGCAGTACTTC
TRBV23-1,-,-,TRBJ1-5,CASSQSSGTQPQHF,TGCGCCAGCAGTCAATCATCAGGAACTCAGCCCCAGCATTTT
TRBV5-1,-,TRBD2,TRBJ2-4,CASSLTSEDIQYF,TGCGCCAGCAGCTTAACTAGCGAGGACATTCAGTACTTC
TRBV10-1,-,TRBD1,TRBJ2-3,CASSQGQVGDTQYF,TGCGCCAGCAGCCAAGGACAGGTGGGAGATACGCAGTATTTT
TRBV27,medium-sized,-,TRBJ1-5,CASSSGGITPNQPQHF,TGTGCCAGCAGTTCCGGGGGAATAACCCCGAATCAGCCCCAGCATTTT
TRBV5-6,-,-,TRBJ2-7,CASSGLQGNSYEQYF,TGTGCCAGCAGCGGGTTACAGGGTAACTCCTACGAGCAGTACTTC
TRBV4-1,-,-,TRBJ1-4,CASSQERKFNEKLFF,TGCGCCAGCAGCCAAGAGAGGAAATTTAATGAAAAACTGTTTTTT
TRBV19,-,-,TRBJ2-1,CASSMGWGVQFF,TGTGCCAGTAGTATGGGGTGGGGCGTGCAGTTCTTC
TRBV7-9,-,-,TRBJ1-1,CASSLARGEAFF,TGTGCCAGCAGCTTAGCGCGGGGTGAAGCTTTCTTT
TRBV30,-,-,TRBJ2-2,CAWSVRRGDVRGSNTGELFF,TGTGCCTGGAGTGTACGAAGGGGTGATGTCAGGGGATCGAACACCGGGGAGCTGTTTTTT
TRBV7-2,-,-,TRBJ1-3,CASSSPGGDSNTIYF,TGTGCCAGCAGCTCGCCCGGGGGAGATTCAAACACCATATATTTT
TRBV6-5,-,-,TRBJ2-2,CASSLTGRLTGELFF,TGTGCCAGCAGCTTGACAGGACGATTGACCGGGGAGCTGTTTTTT
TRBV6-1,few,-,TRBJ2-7,CASSGAGLRIRHEQYF,TGTGCCAGCAGTGGGGCAGGGCTGAGGATCCGCCACGAGCAGTACTTC
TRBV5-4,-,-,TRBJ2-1,CASSLGGGAKGNEQFF,TGTGCCAGCAGCTTGGGTGGGGGGGCTAAGGGTAATGAGCAGTTCTTC
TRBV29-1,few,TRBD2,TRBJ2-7,CSVEVRGTSGRSYEQYF,TGCAGCGTTGAAGTTAGGGGAACTAGCGGGAGATCCTACGAGCAGTACTTC
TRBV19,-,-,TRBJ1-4,CASTPFRGRGHEKLFF,TGTGCCAGTACCCCCTTTCGAGGCAGGGGTCATGAAAAACTGTTTTTT
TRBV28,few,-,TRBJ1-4,CASRGGRVEEKLFF,TGTGCCAGCAGGGGGGGAAGGGTGGAAGAAAAACTGTTTTTT
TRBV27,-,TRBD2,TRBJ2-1,CASSSSVLAGYNEQFF,TGTGCCAGCAGTTCCAGCGTACTAGCGGGATACAATGAGCAGTTCTTC
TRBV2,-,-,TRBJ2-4,CASSESGAKNIQYF,TGTGCCAGCAGTGAATCGGGAGCCAAAAACATTCAGTACTTC
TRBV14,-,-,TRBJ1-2,CASSQAIRGGYTF,TGTGCCAGCAGCCAAGCTATCCGAGGGGGCTACACCTTC
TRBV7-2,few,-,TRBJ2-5,CASSPETGYTQYF,TGTGCCAGCAGCCCCGAAACAGGGTACACCCAGTACTTC
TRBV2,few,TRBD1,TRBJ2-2,CASSQDRGQAGELFF,TGTGCCAGCAGTCAGGACAGGGGGCAGGCCGGGGAGCTGTTTTTT
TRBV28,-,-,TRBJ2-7,CASSVTAYEQYF,TGTGCCAGCAGTGTGACAGCCTACGAGCAGTACTTC
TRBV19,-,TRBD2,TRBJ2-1,CASHGGLARYPQFF,TGTGCCAGTCATGGAGGACTAGCGAGATACCCGCAGTTCTTC
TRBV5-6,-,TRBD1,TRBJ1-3,CASSNTGTESNTIYF,TGTGCCAGCAGCAACACCGGGACAGAATCGAACACCATATATTTT
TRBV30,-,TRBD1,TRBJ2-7,CAWRTGQIIYEQYF,TGTGCCTGGAGGACGGGACAGATTATCTACGAGCAGTACTTC
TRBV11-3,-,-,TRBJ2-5,CASSLDGETQYF,TGTGCCAGCAGCTTAGACGGGGAGACCCAGTACTTC
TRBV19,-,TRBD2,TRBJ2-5,CASSPGGVVETQYF,TGTGCCAGTAGTCCTGGGGGGGTGGTGGAGACCCAGTACTTC
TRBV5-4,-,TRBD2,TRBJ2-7,CASSGRVGPTSWTYEQYF,TGTGCCAGCAGCGGAAGAGTTGGACCGACTAGCTGGACCTACGAGCAGTACTTC
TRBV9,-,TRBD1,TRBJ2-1,CASSARTGVNEQFF,TGTGCCAGCAGCGCCCGGACAGGGGTCAATGAGCAGTTCTTC